This T cell receptor (beta chain) was recorded in a study of Ad26.COV2.S vaccination and SARS-CoV-2 variants. Regarding the study as a whole: Vaccine recipients showed a spike-specific TCR breadth that was higher than in placebo recipients.

Clones were read by immunoSEQ multiplex PCR, and TCRdb kept only the in-frame ones, dropping some. Among 400,000 to 450,000 clones listed, approximately 90% were seen once. Trimming took off 0 bases at V and 4 bases at J, with 9 bases between the two ends. This CDR3 contains 14 residues. The germline CDR1 and CDR2 sequences are LGHDT and YNNKEL (reference sequence). A word on this clone: The target antigen is unknown. Other DNA sequences in the sample encode the same CDR3.

Regarding treatment: 19 received Ad26.COV2.S at low or high dose, single or two shots; several received placebo; per-sample allocation not given. Specimen acquisition occurred on day 63 following the initial vaccine or placebo injection. This receptor was identified in a person between 18 and 60 years old who received the Ad26.COV2.S COVID-19 vaccine or a placebo. Source: peripheral blood, taken in a trial of Ad26.COV2.S vaccine versus placebo. The chain employs TRBV3-1 (or the pseudogene TRBV3-2) and TRBJ1-1, with D unresolved. The CDR3 region is CASSQELRGTEAFF. The CDR3, as DNA: TGTGCCAGCAGCCAAGAACTGCGAGGCACTGAAGCTTTCTTT.